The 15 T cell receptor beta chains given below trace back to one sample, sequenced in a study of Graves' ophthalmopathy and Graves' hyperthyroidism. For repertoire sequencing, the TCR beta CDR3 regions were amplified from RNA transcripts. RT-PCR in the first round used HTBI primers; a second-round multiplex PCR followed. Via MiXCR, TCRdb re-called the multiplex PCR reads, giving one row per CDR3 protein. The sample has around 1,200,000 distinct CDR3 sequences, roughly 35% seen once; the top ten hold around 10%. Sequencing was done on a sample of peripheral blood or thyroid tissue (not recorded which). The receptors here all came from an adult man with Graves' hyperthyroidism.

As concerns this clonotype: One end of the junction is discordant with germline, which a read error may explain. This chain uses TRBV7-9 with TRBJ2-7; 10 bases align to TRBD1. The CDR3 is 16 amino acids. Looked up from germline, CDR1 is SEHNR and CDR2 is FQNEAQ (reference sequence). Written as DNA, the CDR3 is TGCGCCAGCAGCCACGTTCCGGGACAGGGGAACTACGAGCAGTACTTC. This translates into CASSHVPGQGNYEQYF.

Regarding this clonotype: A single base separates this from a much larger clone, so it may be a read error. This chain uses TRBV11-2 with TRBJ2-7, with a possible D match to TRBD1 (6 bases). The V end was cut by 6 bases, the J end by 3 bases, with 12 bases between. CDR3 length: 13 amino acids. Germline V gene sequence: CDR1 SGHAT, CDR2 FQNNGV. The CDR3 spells CASRAGTLYEQYF. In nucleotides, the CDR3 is TGTGCCAGCAGGGCCGGGACACTCTACGAGCAGTACTTC.

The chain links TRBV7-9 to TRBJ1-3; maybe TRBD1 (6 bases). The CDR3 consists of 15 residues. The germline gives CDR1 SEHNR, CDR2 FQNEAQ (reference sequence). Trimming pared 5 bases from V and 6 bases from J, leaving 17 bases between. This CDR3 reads CASSLRGGQENTIYF. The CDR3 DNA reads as TGTGCCAGCAGCCTGCGAGGGGGGCAAGAAAACACCATATATTTT.

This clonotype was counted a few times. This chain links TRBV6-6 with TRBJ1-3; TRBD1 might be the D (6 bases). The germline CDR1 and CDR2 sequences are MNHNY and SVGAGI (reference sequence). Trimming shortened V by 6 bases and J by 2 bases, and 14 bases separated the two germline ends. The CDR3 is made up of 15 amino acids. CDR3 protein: CASSLDRTTGNTIYF. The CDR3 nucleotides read TGTGCCAGCAGCTTGGACAGAACGACTGGAAACACCATATATTTT.

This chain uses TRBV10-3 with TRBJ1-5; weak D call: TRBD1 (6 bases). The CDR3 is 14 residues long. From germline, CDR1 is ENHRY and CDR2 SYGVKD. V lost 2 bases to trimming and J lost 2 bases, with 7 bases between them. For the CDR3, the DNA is TGTGCCATCAGTGAGGAGGGGGGCAATCAGCCCCAGCATTTT. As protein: CAISEEGGNQPQHF.

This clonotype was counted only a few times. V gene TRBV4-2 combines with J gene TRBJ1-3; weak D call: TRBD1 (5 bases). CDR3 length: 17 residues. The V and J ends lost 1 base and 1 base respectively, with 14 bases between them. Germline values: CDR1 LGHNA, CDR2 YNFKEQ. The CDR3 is CASSQAGTGLSGNTIYF. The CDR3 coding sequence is TGTGCCAGCAGCCAAGCCGGGACCGGGTTGTCTGGAAACACCATATATTTT.

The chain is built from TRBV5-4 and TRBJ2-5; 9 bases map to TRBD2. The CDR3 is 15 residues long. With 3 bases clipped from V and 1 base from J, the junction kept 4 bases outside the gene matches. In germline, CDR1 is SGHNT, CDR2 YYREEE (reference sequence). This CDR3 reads CASSYPLAGQETQYF. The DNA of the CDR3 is TGTGCCAGCAGCTATCCACTAGCGGGCCAAGAGACCCAGTACTTC.

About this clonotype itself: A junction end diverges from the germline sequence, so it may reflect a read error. The CDR3 loop reads CATSRGFGHTYEQYF. As DNA, the CDR3 is TGCGCCACCAGCAGAGGGTTCGGGCATACCTACGAGCAGTACTTC. The chain uses TRBV15 and TRBJ2-7, with D possibly being TRBD2 (5 bases). This CDR3 contains 15 residues. Germline CDR1 LNHNV, CDR2 YYDKDF (reference sequence).

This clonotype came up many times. CDR3 sequence reads: CASSVGGTKETQYF. In DNA form, the CDR3 reads TGTGCCAGCAGCGTAGGTGGGACAAAAGAGACCCAGTACTTC. This chain links TRBV9 with TRBJ2-5; D may be TRBD1 (6 bases). CDR1 is SGDLS, CDR2 YYNGEE, per germline. V dropped 0 bases and J dropped 3 bases, with 9 bases sitting between them. The CDR3 contains 14 residues.

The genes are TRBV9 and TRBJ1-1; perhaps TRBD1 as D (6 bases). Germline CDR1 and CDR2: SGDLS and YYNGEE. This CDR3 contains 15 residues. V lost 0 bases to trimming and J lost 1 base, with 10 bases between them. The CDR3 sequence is CASSVGPGENTEAFF. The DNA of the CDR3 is TGTGCCAGCAGCGTAGGCCCAGGGGAGAACACTGAAGCTTTCTTT.

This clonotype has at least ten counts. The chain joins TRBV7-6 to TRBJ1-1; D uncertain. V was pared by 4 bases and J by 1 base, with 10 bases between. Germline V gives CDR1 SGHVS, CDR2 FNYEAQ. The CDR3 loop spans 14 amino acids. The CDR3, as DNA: TGTGCCAGCAGCTATAGTGTGGCGAACACTGAAGCTTTCTTT. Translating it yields CASSYSVANTEAFF.

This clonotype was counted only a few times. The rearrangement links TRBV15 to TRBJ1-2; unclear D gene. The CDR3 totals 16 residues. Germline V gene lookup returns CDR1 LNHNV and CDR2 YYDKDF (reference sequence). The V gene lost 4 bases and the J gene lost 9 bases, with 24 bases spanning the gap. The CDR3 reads CATSTDGGDAYWSYTF. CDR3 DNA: TGTGCCACCAGCACGGATGGCGGGGATGCCTACTGGAGCTACACCTTC.

DNA for the CDR3: TGTGCCAGCAGTAAGAGGGGACAGGGATTACCCCTCCACTTT. The encoded protein is CASSKRGQGLPLHF. This chain connects TRBV14 to TRBJ1-6, with TRBD1 identical over 9 bases. The V gene end was trimmed by 6 bases and the J gene end by 12 bases; junction bases not matched to a gene: 9. The length of the CDR3 is 14 residues. From germline, CDR1 is SGHDN and CDR2 FVKESK.

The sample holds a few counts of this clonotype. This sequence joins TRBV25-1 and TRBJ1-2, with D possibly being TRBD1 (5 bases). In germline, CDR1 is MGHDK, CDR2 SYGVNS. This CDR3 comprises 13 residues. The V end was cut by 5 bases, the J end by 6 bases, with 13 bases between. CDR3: CASSPSQGNGYTF. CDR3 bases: TGTGCCAGCAGTCCAAGTCAGGGAAATGGCTACACCTTC.

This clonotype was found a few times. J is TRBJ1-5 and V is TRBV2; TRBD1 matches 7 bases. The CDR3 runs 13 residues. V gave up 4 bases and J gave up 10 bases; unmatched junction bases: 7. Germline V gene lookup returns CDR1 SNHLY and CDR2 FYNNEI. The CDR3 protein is CASSGTGIGPQHF. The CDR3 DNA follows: TGTGCCAGCAGTGGGACAGGCATTGGCCCCCAGCATTTT.